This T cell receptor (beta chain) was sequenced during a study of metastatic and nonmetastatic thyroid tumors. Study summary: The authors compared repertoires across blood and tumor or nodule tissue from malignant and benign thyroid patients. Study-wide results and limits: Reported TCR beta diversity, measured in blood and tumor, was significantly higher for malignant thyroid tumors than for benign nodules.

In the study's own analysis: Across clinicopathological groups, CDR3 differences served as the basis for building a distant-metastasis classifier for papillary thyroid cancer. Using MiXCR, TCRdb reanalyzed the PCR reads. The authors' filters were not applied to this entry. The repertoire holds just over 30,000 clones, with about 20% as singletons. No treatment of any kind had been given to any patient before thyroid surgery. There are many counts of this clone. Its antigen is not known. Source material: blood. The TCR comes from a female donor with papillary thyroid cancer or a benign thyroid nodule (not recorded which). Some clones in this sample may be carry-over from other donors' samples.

This chain's CDR3 is CSASDGDYGYTF. For the CDR3, the DNA is TGCAGTGCTTCAGACGGAGACTATGGCTACACCTTC. The chain couples TRBV20-1 to TRBJ1-2; no clear D gene. CDR3 length: 12 residues. The ends were cut back, 5 bases at V and 3 bases at J, with 10 bases in the middle. CDR1 is DFQATT and CDR2 is SNEGSKA in the germline V gene (reference sequence).